One T cell receptor beta chain is described in this entry. Its target is not known. The investigators amplified TCR beta CDR3 regions from RNA transcripts. First-round RT-PCR of the TCR CDR3 relied on the HTBI primer set. TCRdb reprocessed the multiplex PCR reads with MiXCR, giving one entry per CDR3 protein. The data show about 180,000 distinct CDR3 sequences, with over 15% seen just once and around 29% held by the top ten. This entry is derived from a study of T cells in Graves' hyperthyroidism and ophthalmopathy. Overall study results and limits: Most expanded thyroid clonotypes above 0.001 recurred in blood. Ophthalmopathy was told apart from stable hyperthyroidism by a 13 V-J model.

Diagnosis of hyperthyroidism was new in patients aged 18 to 65, and its duration was under 2 months. The trim removed 5 bases at V and 4 bases at J, leaving 7 bases unmatched. The CDR3 has 15 residues. In germline, CDR1 is MDHEN, CDR2 SYDVKM. The sequencing sample was made of blood. The rearrangement joins TRBV28 to TRBJ1-5, with 8 bases matching TRBD1. The receptor was isolated from a woman in her 50s with Graves' hyperthyroidism. The DNA for the CDR3 is TGTGCCAGCAGTCTCCGGGACAGGCTGAATCAGCCCCAGCATTTT. Residues: CASSLRDRLNQPQHF.